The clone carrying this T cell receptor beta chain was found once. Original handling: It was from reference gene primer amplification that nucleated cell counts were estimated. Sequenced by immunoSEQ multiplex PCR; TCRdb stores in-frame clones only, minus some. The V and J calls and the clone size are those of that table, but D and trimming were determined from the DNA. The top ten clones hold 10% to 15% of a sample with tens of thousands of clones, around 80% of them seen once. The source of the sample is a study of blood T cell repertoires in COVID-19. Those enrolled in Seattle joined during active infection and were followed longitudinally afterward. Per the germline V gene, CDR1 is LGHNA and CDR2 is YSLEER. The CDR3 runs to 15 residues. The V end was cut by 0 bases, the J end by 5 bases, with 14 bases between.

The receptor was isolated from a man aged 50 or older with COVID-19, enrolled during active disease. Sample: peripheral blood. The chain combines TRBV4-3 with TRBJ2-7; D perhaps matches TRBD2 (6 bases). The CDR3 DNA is TGCGCCAGCAGCCAAGAGTGGTTGGGGAGGAACGAGCAGTACTTC. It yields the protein CASSQEWLGRNEQYF.